The 31 T cell receptor beta chains below were found in one sample sequenced in a study of blood T cell repertoires in COVID-19. Clones were read by immunoSEQ multiplex PCR, and TCRdb kept only the in-frame ones, dropping some. Here the sample spans some 180,000 clones, 70% to 90% being singletons. The sequencing input was peripheral blood. These receptors originate from a man aged 45 to 65 with COVID-19, enrolled during active disease.

The chain carries TRBV5-6 and TRBJ2-1, with 8 positions matching TRBD2. This CDR3 region has 15 residues. The germline V gene encodes CDR1 SGHDT and CDR2 YYEEEE. The J segment lost 5 bases and the V segment lost 1 base, leaving 5 bases of the junction unmatched. The CDR3 DNA reads TGTGCCAGCAGCTTGTCCACTAGCGGAAACAATGAGCAGTTCTTC. Protein: CASSLSTSGNNEQFF.

CDR3 nucleotides: TGTGCCAGCAGTTTAATCGGGGGTAACGAGCAGTACTTC. This codes for CASSLIGGNEQYF. The chain joins TRBV27 to TRBJ2-7; tentative D call: TRBD2 (6 bases). V was cut by 2 bases and J by 5 bases, with 10 bases left in between. Germline V gene lookup returns CDR1 MNHEY and CDR2 SMNVEV (reference sequence). This CDR3 has 13 residues.

This chain connects TRBV24-1 to TRBJ2-1, with a weak D call TRBD1 (6 bases). In germline, CDR1 is KGHDR, CDR2 SFDVKD. The CDR3 consists of 15 residues. The V and J ends lost 3 bases and 2 bases respectively, with 10 bases between them. The CDR3 here is CATSDRDNTYNEQFF. The CDR3 DNA sequence: TGTGCCACCAGTGATCGGGACAACACCTACAATGAGCAGTTCTTC.

This chain links TRBV28 with TRBJ1-5; 10 positions agree with TRBD1. The germline V gene has CDR1 MDHEN and CDR2 SYDVKM. V trimming: 6 bases; J trimming: 6 bases; junction bases outside the gene matches: 8. CDR3 length equals 15 residues. CDR3 region: CASRPDRGPGQPQHF. Written as DNA, the CDR3 is TGTGCCAGCAGACCAGACAGGGGGCCGGGTCAGCCCCAGCATTTT.

The chain links TRBV27 to TRBJ2-7, with a weak D call TRBD2 (6 bases). The germline V gene has CDR1 MNHEY and CDR2 SMNVEV (reference sequence). CDR3 length: 14 amino acids. Trimming removed 3 bases at V and 2 bases at J, with 11 bases between. CDR3 nucleotide sequence: TGTGCCAGCAGTTTCACTAGCCACCCCTACGAGCAGTACTTC. It is translated as CASSFTSHPYEQYF.

The gene calls are TRBV5-4 and TRBJ1-1, with D uncertain. V lost 0 bases and J lost 8, with 5 bases in between. CDR1 and CDR2 from the germline V gene are SGHNT and YYREEE (reference sequence). CDR3 length: 11 amino acids. Written as DNA, the CDR3 is TGTGCCAGCAGCTTGGATCTCGAAGCTTTCTTT. It yields the protein CASSLDLEAFF.

This rearrangement joins TRBV19 to TRBJ1-2, with TRBD1 identical over 8 bases. V dropped 5 bases and J dropped 8; count of bases not matched to a gene: 13. The CDR3 contains 15 residues. CDR1 is LNHDA and CDR2 is SQIVND in the germline V gene (reference sequence). Here the CDR3 DNA reads TGTGCCAGTAGTTCTCCGGGGGACAGGCGGAGGGGCTACACCTTC. It is translated as CASSSPGDRRRGYTF.

The V gene is TRBV19, the J gene TRBJ2-6, with 9 positions matching TRBD1. The ends lost 3 bases at V and 2 bases at J; junction bases unmatched: 5. Germline V gene lookup returns CDR1 LNHDA and CDR2 SQIVND (reference sequence). This CDR3 spans 17 amino acids. CDR3 amino acids: CASSIDRGGTGANVLTF. CDR3 in DNA: TGTGCCAGTAGTATTGACAGGGGGGGCACTGGGGCCAACGTCCTGACTTTC.

The chain combines TRBV18 with TRBJ2-3; 9 positions agree with TRBD1. Germline V gene lookup returns CDR1 KGHSH and CDR2 LQKENI. The V gene end was trimmed by 6 bases and the J gene end by 2 bases; junction bases not matched to a gene: 3. The CDR3 is made up of 14 amino acids. The CDR3 sequence: CASSGQGNTDTQYF. CDR3 coding DNA: TGTGCCAGCTCGGGACAGGGTAACACAGATACGCAGTATTTT.

The chain carries TRBV28 and TRBJ1-1; D is undetermined. With 4 bases removed from V and 5 bases from J, the gap between germline ends came to 11 bases. There are 13 residues in the CDR3. Germline V gene data show CDR1 as MDHEN and CDR2 as SYDVKM. The CDR3 DNA reads TGTGCCAGCAGTTCCCAAGGCGGGACTGAAGCTTTCTTT. Protein sequence: CASSSQGGTEAFF.

V is TRBV7-2 and J is TRBJ1-2; D might be TRBD1 (6 bases). CDR1 is SGHTA and CDR2 is FQGNSA in the germline V gene. The CDR3 is 18 amino acids. V lost 1 base to trimming and J lost 1 base, with 19 bases between them. The CDR3 DNA reads TGTGCCAGCAGCTTAGGAACAGGGTCCCGTGCTAATAACTATGGCTACACCTTC. Residues: CASSLGTGSRANNYGYTF.

V usage is TRBV4-2 and J usage is TRBJ2-7, with D perhaps matching TRBD1 (5 bases). CDR1 is LGHNA, CDR2 YNFKEQ, per germline. Trimming took 0 bases from V and 3 from J, leaving 15 bases between them. The length of the CDR3 is 16 residues. CDR3 DNA: TGTGCCAGCAGCCAAGAAGTGGTAGGGGCAGTCTACGAGCAGTACTTC. It translates to CASSQEVVGAVYEQYF.

The genes are TRBV7-6 and TRBJ2-1, with 7 positions matching TRBD1. This CDR3 spans 13 amino acids. Germline V gene data show CDR1 as SGHVS and CDR2 as FNYEAQ. J gave up 8 bases and V 3 bases, and 4 bases lay outside the gene matches. The CDR3 sequence: CASSLNRGDEQFF. CDR3 sequence (DNA): TGTGCCAGCAGCTTGAACAGGGGTGATGAGCAGTTCTTC.

V usage is TRBV18 and J usage is TRBJ1-2, with 7 bases identical to TRBD1. Per germline, CDR1 KGHSH and CDR2 LQKENI. The ends lost 3 bases at V and 4 bases at J; junction bases unmatched: 5. The CDR3 contains 14 residues. CDR3 in DNA: TGTGCCAGCTCACCTCGCCGGGACAGCTATGGCTACACCTTC. Encoded protein: CASSPRRDSYGYTF.

CDR3 loop: CASSPRGDTQYF. The CDR3 DNA reads as TGTGCCAGCAGCCCCAGGGGTGATACGCAGTATTTT. J is TRBJ2-3 and V is TRBV11-2; maybe TRBD1 (6 bases). The CDR3 spans 12 residues. CDR1 SGHAT and CDR2 FQNNGV come from the germline V gene. The V and J ends lost 5 bases and 6 bases respectively, with 9 bases between them. Based on the CDR3 plus reference TRBV11-2 and TRBJ2-3, the full variable domain is EAGVAQSPRYKIIEKRQSVAFWCNPISGHATLYWYQQILGQGPKLLIQFQNNGVVDDSQLPKDRFSAERLKGVDSTLKIQPAKLEDSAVYLCASSPRGDTQYFGPGTRLTVL.

The CDR3 loop is CASSFQGGGLTYNEQFF. In DNA, the CDR3 is TGCGCCAGCAGCTTTCAAGGGGGCGGCCTAACCTACAATGAGCAGTTCTTC. This rearrangement joins TRBV5-1 to TRBJ2-1; TRBD1 aligns across 7 bases. The germline V gene encodes CDR1 SGHRS and CDR2 YFSETQ. V shed 2 bases and J 2 bases; nucleotides not matched to a gene: 10. The CDR3 runs to 17 residues. Supplemented by reference TRBV5-1 and TRBJ2-1, the full variable domain reads KAGVTQTPRYLIKTRGQQVTLSCSPISGHRSVSWYQQTPGQGLQFLFEYFSETQRNKGNFPGRFSGRQFSNSRSEMNVSTLELGDSALYLCASSFQGGGLTYNEQFFGPGTRLTVL.

The J gene is TRBJ1-6, the V gene TRBV2; D uncertain. V shed 6 bases and J shed 4 bases, with 10 bases lying between them. Germline V gives CDR1 SNHLY, CDR2 FYNNEI. This CDR3 contains 14 residues. CDR3 nucleotides: TGTGCCAGCAGCTACAGCCATTATAATTCACCCCTCCACTTT. It translates to CASSYSHYNSPLHF.

The chain combines TRBV5-1 with TRBJ1-6, with a possible D match to TRBD1 (6 bases). The CDR3 loop spans 16 amino acids. In germline, CDR1 is SGHRS, CDR2 YFSETQ. Trimming pared 0 bases from V and 10 bases from J, leaving 17 bases between. This CDR3 reads CASSLGQDTLGSPLHF. In nucleotides, the CDR3 is TGCGCCAGCAGCTTGGGACAGGATACCCTGGGATCACCCCTCCACTTT.

V usage is TRBV18 and J usage is TRBJ1-6; D possibly corresponds to TRBD1 (5 bases). The CDR3 runs to 14 residues. V was cut by 3 bases and J by 5 bases, with 8 bases left in between. Germline CDR1 is KGHSH and CDR2 is LQKENI. The CDR3 reads CASSPQGDNSPLHF. In nucleotides, the CDR3 is TGTGCCAGCTCACCCCAGGGCGATAATTCACCCCTCCACTTT.

This rearrangement joins TRBV21-1 to TRBJ1-5; TRBD1, the table's D call, lacks a check against the DNA. TRBV21-1 is shown as a pseudogene. The CDR3 consists of 16 residues. This CDR3 is CASSNNPGTGGRVWHF. DNA for the CDR3: TGTGCCAGCAGCAATAACCCCGGGACAGGTGGCCGCGTTTGGCATTTT.

The CDR3 DNA reads TGTGCCAGCTCACCCCCAGCTAGCGGGGGGGCGGATACGCAGTATTTT. It translates to CASSPPASGGADTQYF. The chain recombines TRBV18 with TRBJ2-3; 12 nucleotides align to TRBD2. V lost 3 bases, J lost 6 bases, and 7 bases stayed unmatched. Germline V lookup: CDR1 KGHSH, CDR2 LQKENI. This CDR3 is 16 amino acids long.

The chain joins TRBV6-5 to TRBJ1-5, with 10 bases matching TRBD1. CDR1 and CDR2 (germline): MNHEY, SVGAGI. With 3 bases clipped from V and 4 bases from J, the junction kept 6 bases outside the gene matches. The CDR3 is 16 amino acids. The CDR3 region has the DNA TGTGCCAGCAGTTATTCCGGGACAGGGGTAAATCAGCCCCAGCATTTT. Translated: CASSYSGTGVNQPQHF.

The gene calls are TRBV12-3 or TRBV12-4 and TRBJ1-1; 9 positions agree with TRBD1. This CDR3 is built from 13 residues. The V and J ends lost 6 bases and 7 bases, in that order; junction bases with no gene match: 6. The CDR3: CASSRGQGSEAFF. DNA for the CDR3: TGTGCCAGCAGCCGGGGACAGGGAAGTGAAGCTTTCTTT.

This chain connects TRBV7-9 to TRBJ2-3, with TRBD2 matching over 7 bases. This CDR3 is 18 amino acids long. V shed 4 bases, J shed 0 bases, and the junction held 13 bases outside the gene matches. Germline assignment: CDR1 SEHNR and CDR2 FQNEAQ (reference sequence). The CDR3 bases are TGTGCCAGCAGCTCCCCACCACCTCTAGCGGCTAGCACAGATACGCAGTATTTT. Translated, it gives CASSSPPPLAASTDTQYF.

The CDR3 DNA reads as TGTGCCAGCTCACCACCGATCGGGACAGGGAACACTGAAGCTTTCTTT. As protein: CASSPPIGTGNTEAFF. The chain links TRBV18 to TRBJ1-1; the match to TRBD1 covers 8 bases. The CDR3 consists of 16 residues. CDR1 and CDR2 (germline): KGHSH, LQKENI. With V trimmed by 0 bases and J by 1 base, 4 bases remained unmatched.

The chain links TRBV7-9 to TRBJ2-7; TRBD1 aligns across 7 bases. The J segment lost 3 bases and the V segment lost 5 bases, leaving 7 bases of the junction unmatched. This CDR3 has 14 amino acids. Looked up from germline, CDR1 is SEHNR and CDR2 is FQNEAQ (reference sequence). The CDR3, as DNA: TGTGCCAGCAGCGACCGGGACAGTCTCTACGAGCAGTACTTC. This translates into CASSDRDSLYEQYF.

This sequence joins TRBV3-1 (or the pseudogene TRBV3-2) and TRBJ2-3, with 14 bases fitting TRBD2. Trimming removed 3 bases from V and 1 base from J; junction bases left unmatched: 15. This CDR3 is 21 amino acids long. Germline CDR1 is LGHDT and CDR2 is YNNKEL (reference sequence). The CDR3 loop reads CASSQVTLGTSGSRGTDTQYF. The CDR3 region has the DNA TGTGCCAGCAGCCAGGTTACGCTCGGGACTAGCGGGAGTAGGGGCACAGATACGCAGTATTTT.

The chain is built from TRBV7-3 and TRBJ2-7; TRBD2 agrees at 10 bases. The CDR3 is 15 amino acids. Germline CDR1 and CDR2: SGHTA and FQGTGA. Germline trimming cut 5 bases from V and 1 base from J; bases unmatched to any gene: 5. The chain's CDR3 is CASSVSSGSSYEQYF. CDR3 coding DNA: TGTGCCAGCAGCGTTTCTAGCGGGAGTTCCTACGAGCAGTACTTC. Variable domain in full (rest from reference TRBV7-3 and TRBJ2-7): GAGVSQTPSNKVTEKGKYVELRCDPISGHTALYWYRQSLGQGPEFLIYFQGTGAADDSGLPNDRFFAVRPEGSVSTLKIQRTERGDSAVYLCASSVSSGSSYEQYFGPGTRLTVT.

CDR3 DNA: TGTGCCAGCTCAGACGGGACAGGGGGCGAAGCTTTCTTT. Protein: CASSDGTGGEAFF. The chain joins TRBV18 to TRBJ1-1; 12 nucleotides align to TRBD1. This CDR3 is built from 13 residues. Germline lookup yields CDR1 KGHSH and CDR2 LQKENI. The ends lost 5 bases at V and 8 bases at J; junction bases unmatched: 3.

V usage is TRBV7-3 and J usage is TRBJ2-1; weak D call: TRBD2 (6 bases). V lost 3 bases and J lost 4, with 16 bases in between. This CDR3 has 16 amino acids. Germline loops: CDR1 SGHTA, CDR2 FQGTGA. CDR3 sequence (DNA): TGTGCCAGCAGCTTGTACGGGGGAGTCGGATACAATGAGCAGTTCTTC. Protein sequence: CASSLYGGVGYNEQFF.

The V call is TRBV29-1, the J call TRBJ1-2; D ambiguous. This CDR3 comprises 11 residues. V was trimmed by 4 bases and J by 6 bases, leaving 9 bases between them. The germline CDR1 and CDR2 sequences are SQVTM and ANQGSEA. CDR3 sequence: CSVVGEDGYTF. Written as DNA, the CDR3 is TGCAGCGTTGTCGGTGAGGATGGCTACACCTTC.